The following is a T cell receptor (beta chain) sequence with its context. Its antigen is undetermined. The tumor samples were collected prior to definitive surgery or chemotherapy. Sequenced by immunoSEQ multiplex PCR; TCRdb stores in-frame clones only, minus some. The data hold about 3,600 clones, with about 70% observed a single time. V was cut by 1 base and J by 5 bases, with 8 bases left in between. Looked up from germline, CDR1 is SGHVS and CDR2 is FQNEAQ. The CDR3 runs to 13 residues. The entry originates in a study of high-grade serous ovarian cancer treatment subgroups. Study-wide context: Mean per sample: about 14,000 reads, about 7,000 unique TCR beta rearrangements. Whole-study findings and limits: Higher neoantigen levels went with greater TCR clonal relatedness. Without spatial data, bulk sequencing limits insight into HGSC tumor diversity. Repertoire analysis covered CDR3 alone, not CDR1 or CDR2.

Source material: tumor tissue. The chain recombines TRBV7-8 with TRBJ1-1; D may be TRBD1 (6 bases). The receptor's source is a human donor with high-grade serous ovarian cancer. CDR3 coding DNA: TGTGCCAGCAGCTTAGTGGACAGTACTGAAGCTTTCTTT. Protein sequence: CASSLVDSTEAFF.